These 21 T cell receptor beta chains were all obtained from the same sample, sequenced in a study of radiotherapy plus CTLA-4 blockade in lung cancer. TCRdb keeps only in-frame clones here, not all; method: immunoSEQ multiplex PCR. The table includes approximately 90,000 clones, roughly 85% detected once. Sample: peripheral blood, taken from a patient treated with radiotherapy plus ipilimumab. The source is a human donor with non-small cell lung cancer who had stable disease on radiotherapy plus ipilimumab.

V is TRBV28 and J is TRBJ1-1; D possibly corresponds to TRBD1 (5 bases). CDR3 size: 16 residues. Germline assignment: CDR1 MDHEN and CDR2 SYDVKM. Trimming left V 2 bases short and J 0 bases short, with 13 bases between. The chain's CDR3 is CASSLAAGLVNTEAFF. DNA of the CDR3: TGTGCCAGCAGTTTAGCGGCAGGGTTGGTGAACACTGAAGCTTTCTTT.

The V and J genes are TRBV5-1 and TRBJ1-3; a possible D gene is TRBD1 (6 bases). V lost 1 base and J 8 bases, leaving 19 bases between the germline ends. CDR3 length: 16 amino acids. CDR1 is SGHRS, CDR2 YFSETQ, per germline. Written as DNA, the CDR3 is TGCGCCAGCAGCTTGTACCCCCCAGGGGAAGGAGACACCATATATTTT. It is translated as CASSLYPPGEGDTIYF. The whole variable domain, remainder taken from reference TRBV5-1 and TRBJ1-3, is KAGVTQTPRYLIKTRGQQVTLSCSPISGHRSVSWYQQTPGQGLQFLFEYFSETQRNKGNFPGRFSGRQFSNSRSEMNVSTLELGDSALYLCASSLYPPGEGDTIYFGEGSWLTVV.

This chain connects TRBV2 to TRBJ1-5; D unresolved. This CDR3 comprises 16 residues. Looked up from germline, CDR1 is SNHLY and CDR2 is FYNNEI. V gave up 4 bases and J gave up 0 bases, with 13 bases separating them. The CDR3 DNA reads TGTGCCAGCAGTGCAGAGTATCCGAATAGCAATCAGCCCCAGCATTTT. Translation: CASSAEYPNSNQPQHF.

The chain carries TRBV5-4 and TRBJ2-2; 9 bases align to TRBD1. V dropped 2 bases and J dropped 5; count of bases not matched to a gene: 10. Germline V gene sequence: CDR1 SGHNT, CDR2 YYREEE (reference sequence). CDR3 length: 17 amino acids. The CDR3 region has the DNA TGTGCCAGCAGCTTAACCGGGACAGGGCGGCGAACCGGGGAGCTGTTTTTT. Translating gives CASSLTGTGRRTGELFF.

The CDR3 loop reads CASSPWAGRSGEIYEQYF. The CDR3 region has the DNA TGTGCCAGCAGCCCTTGGGCCGGGAGGAGCGGGGAAATCTACGAGCAGTACTTC. V gene TRBV7-9 combines with J gene TRBJ2-7; 7 bases are a match to TRBD2. The germline V gene encodes CDR1 SEHNR and CDR2 FQNEAQ (reference sequence). The CDR3 consists of 18 residues. Unmatched junction bases numbered 19, after V lost 5 bases and J lost 3 bases.

The chain combines TRBV27 with TRBJ2-7; D assignment may be TRBD1 or TRBD2 (5 bases each). Per germline, CDR1 MNHEY and CDR2 SMNVEV (reference sequence). The V end lost 6 bases, the J end lost 0 bases, and 15 bases lay between the germline ends. CDR3 length equals 15 residues. The CDR3 protein is CASRLGAGDSYEQYF. The CDR3 bases are TGTGCCAGCAGACTCGGGGCGGGTGACTCCTACGAGCAGTACTTC.

The rearrangement links TRBV4-2 to TRBJ2-7, with D perhaps TRBD1 (6 bases). The V gene's germline CDR1 is LGHNA and CDR2 YNFKEQ. Trimming took 4 bases from V and 0 from J, leaving 19 bases between them. The length of the CDR3 is 17 residues. The CDR3 loop reads CASSLLFRQESSYEQYF. The CDR3, as DNA: TGTGCCAGCAGCCTACTCTTTCGACAGGAAAGCTCCTACGAGCAGTACTTC.

This sequence joins TRBV28 and TRBJ1-2; D unclear. The CDR3 length is 13 residues. The V end lost 10 bases, the J end lost 11 bases, and 23 bases lay between the germline ends. Germline CDR1 reads MDHEN; CDR2 reads SYDVKM. CDR3 nucleotides: TGTGCCACCTTTTTTCCCGGGGAATACGGATACACCTTC. Translation: CATFFPGEYGYTF.

This clone was seen only a few times. An end of the junction differs from the germline gene, which may be a read error. V is TRBV7-7 and J is TRBJ2-7; 10 nucleotides agree with TRBD1. The CDR3 is 14 amino acids. Looked up from germline, CDR1 is SSHAT and CDR2 is FNYEAQ (reference sequence). The CDR3 DNA sequence: TGTGCTAGCAGCCCCGGGACAGGGGCCTACGAGCAGTACTTC. This gives the protein CASSPGTGAYEQYF. The full variable domain, completed using reference TRBV7-7 and TRBJ2-7, is GAGVSQSPRYKVTKRGQDVTLRCDPISSHATLYWYQQALGQGPEFLTYFNYEAQPDKSGLPSDRFSAERPEGSISTLTIQRTEQRDSAMYRCASSPGTGAYEQYFGPGTRLTVT.

The V call is TRBV19, the J call TRBJ2-1; 14 positions match TRBD2. Germline lookup yields CDR1 LNHDA and CDR2 SQIVND (reference sequence). The J segment lost 8 bases and the V segment lost 4 bases, leaving 10 bases of the junction unmatched. This CDR3 is 17 amino acids long. CDR3 nucleotides: TGTGCCAGTAGTAGACTAGCGGGAGGGCCTCGACCCGATGAGCAGTTCTTC. It translates to CASSRLAGGPRPDEQFF.

The genes are TRBV9 and TRBJ2-3; either TRBD1 or TRBD2 may supply D (7 bases each). V gave up 2 bases and J gave up 1 base, with 14 bases separating them. This CDR3 is 16 amino acids long. CDR1 is SGDLS, CDR2 YYNGEE, per germline. This CDR3 is CASSVGGGAGTDTQYF. The DNA for the CDR3 is TGTGCCAGCAGCGTGGGAGGGGGCGCGGGCACAGATACGCAGTATTTT.

This clone appeared a few times. This chain uses TRBV6-5 with TRBJ1-1, with D uncertain. Per germline, CDR1 MNHEY and CDR2 SVGAGI. Trimming removed 2 bases at V and 5 bases at J, with 15 bases between. The length of the CDR3 is 15 residues. The CDR3, as DNA: TGTGCCAGCAGTTACGGAGCGGGGAGGCAAACTGAAGCTTTCTTT. The encoded protein is CASSYGAGRQTEAFF.

This chain joins TRBV7-9 and TRBJ1-2; 8 positions match TRBD1. The CDR3 sequence is 14 residues long. Germline values: CDR1 SEHNR, CDR2 FQNEAQ (reference sequence). Trimming cost V 3 bases and J 7 bases; bases outside gene matches: 7. The CDR3 nucleotides read TGTGCCAGCAGCTTGGGAGGACAGGGTAGTGGCTACACCTTC. Its translation is CASSLGGQGSGYTF.

This clone was recorded only once. The J gene is TRBJ2-5, the V gene TRBV5-1; 8 bases line up with TRBD2. V lost 0 bases to trimming and J lost 0 bases; unmatched junction nucleotides: 1. The CDR3 contains 15 residues. CDR1 is SGHRS and CDR2 is YFSETQ in the germline V gene. CDR3 sequence (DNA): TGCGCCAGCAGCTTGGTAGCGGGGTACCAAGAGACCCAGTACTTC. Amino acid sequence: CASSLVAGYQETQYF.

The chain carries TRBV4-1 and TRBJ1-5, with a tentative D call TRBD1 (5 bases). V was pared by 3 bases and J by 0 bases, with 12 bases between. The germline gives CDR1 MGHRA, CDR2 YSYEKL. The CDR3 sequence is 16 residues long. CDR3 coding DNA: TGCGCCAGCAGCCAGCGCGGGACGGATAGCAATCAGCCCCAGCATTTT. Translating it yields CASSQRGTDSNQPQHF.

On this clone itself: This sample includes further DNA sequences coding for the same CDR3. The V and J genes are TRBV19 and TRBJ1-2; weak D call: TRBD1 (6 bases). CDR3 length: 13 amino acids. Trimming stripped 5 bases from V and 2 bases from J, with 9 bases between. Germline CDR1 reads LNHDA; CDR2 reads SQIVND (reference sequence). CDR3 sequence reads: CASSPTGNYGYTF. Written as DNA, the CDR3 is TGTGCCAGTAGTCCTACAGGGAACTATGGCTACACCTTC.

The chain carries TRBV5-1 and TRBJ2-1; perhaps D is TRBD1 or TRBD2 (5 bases each). The germline V gene has CDR1 SGHRS and CDR2 YFSETQ. V lost 1 base to trimming and J lost 5 bases, with 13 bases between them. The CDR3 runs to 15 residues. CDR3 protein: CASSLSSRGDNEQFF. CDR3 bases: TGCGCCAGCAGCTTGTCTAGCCGAGGGGACAATGAGCAGTTCTTC.

This clone was seen a few times. This chain joins TRBV7-6 and TRBJ2-7; D remains unclear. CDR3 size: 14 residues. Germline-derived CDR1 and CDR2 are SGHVS and FNYEAQ. The V gene lost 7 bases and the J gene lost 2 bases, with 15 bases spanning the gap. The CDR3 DNA follows: TGTGCCAGCACCATAAAACGACGGGCCTACGAGCAGTACTTC. Residues: CASTIKRRAYEQYF.

The CDR3 sequence is CASTRTSGNTGELFF. CDR3 in DNA: TGTGCCAGTACGAGGACTAGCGGCAACACCGGGGAGCTGTTTTTT. This chain joins TRBV19 and TRBJ2-2, with 10 nucleotides matching TRBD2. The CDR3 is 15 amino acids. The germline gives CDR1 LNHDA, CDR2 SQIVND (reference sequence). The V gene end was trimmed by 7 bases and the J gene end by 2 bases; junction bases not matched to a gene: 4.

The CDR3 region is CASHGGFNGDGYTF. DNA for the CDR3: TGTGCCAGCCACGGGGGGTTCAACGGGGATGGCTACACCTTC. This chain uses TRBV28 with TRBJ1-2, with a possible D match to TRBD1 (5 bases). This CDR3 comprises 14 residues. The ends were cut back, 8 bases at V and 6 bases at J, with 19 bases in the middle. The V gene's germline CDR1 is MDHEN and CDR2 SYDVKM.

This clone was recorded once. This chain connects TRBV5-4 to TRBJ1-1; 7 positions agree with TRBD1. Germline loops: CDR1 SGHNT, CDR2 YYREEE (reference sequence). J gave up 1 base and V 0 bases, and 6 bases lay outside the gene matches. The CDR3 contains 16 residues. The CDR3 nucleotides read TGTGCCAGCAGCTTGGAAGGGGGCGCGAGGAACACTGAAGCTTTCTTT. It translates to CASSLEGGARNTEAFF.